One sample yielded the 17 T cell receptor beta chains listed below, sequenced in a study of post-analysis software for immune sequencing data. Antigens for these TCRs are unknown. Study-level results: A handful of TRBV segments were significantly more frequent in patients than in controls. TRBV5-6, TRBV5-1 and TRBV20-1 were among these segments.

Unique-molecular-identifier-tagged TCR beta cDNA libraries were used. A single record per CDR3 protein comes from TCRdb applying MiXCR to the PCR reads. The table shows fewer than 900,000 distinct CDR3 sequences, with roughly 50% occurring only once. The specimen was blood. These receptors all come from a girl aged 10-17 years with multiple sclerosis.

This chain uses TRBV5-1 with TRBJ2-2; D is ambiguous. V lost 3 bases, J lost 1 base, and 7 bases lay in between. Germline V gene sequence: CDR1 SGHRS, CDR2 YFSETQ. The CDR3 sequence is 14 residues long. In nucleotides, the CDR3 is TGCGCCAGCAGCTGGTGGGAGAACACCGGGGAGCTGTTTTTT. Translation gives CASSWWENTGELFF.

The J gene is TRBJ2-1, the V gene TRBV29-1, with 7 bases aligning to TRBD2. The length of the CDR3 is 16 residues. The V gene end was trimmed by 1 base and the J gene end by 4 bases; junction bases not matched to a gene: 10. Germline assignment: CDR1 SQVTM and CDR2 ANQGSEA. In DNA form, the CDR3 reads TGCAGCGTTGAAGGGGGGGGGAGAATGGCTTACAATGAGCAGTTCTTC. Amino acids: CSVEGGGRMAYNEQFF.

The rearrangement links TRBV20-1 to TRBJ2-1; 12 bases match TRBD2. V shed 4 bases and J 4 bases; nucleotides not matched to a gene: 11. From germline, CDR1 is DFQATT and CDR2 SNEGSKA (reference sequence). This CDR3 contains 17 residues. The CDR3 DNA sequence: TGCAGTGCTAAGACTAGCGGGAGAGCGACTAATTACAATGAGCAGTTCTTC. It translates to CSAKTSGRATNYNEQFF.

This clonotype was counted between two and nine times. This chain uses TRBV20-1 with TRBJ2-4; D unclear. The CDR3 contains 13 residues. CDR1 DFQATT and CDR2 SNEGSKA come from the germline V gene (reference sequence). Trimming removed 3 bases from V and 2 bases from J, with 8 bases in between. CDR3 protein: CSASLATKNIQYF. CDR3 DNA sequence: TGCAGTGCTAGCTTAGCAACCAAAAACATTCAGTACTTC.

A few counts support this clonotype. The rearrangement links TRBV2 to TRBJ2-5; D gene uncertain. The CDR3 runs to 13 residues. Between the trimmed V and J ends, which lost 2 bases and 7 bases, there was a span of 11 bases. The germline V gene encodes CDR1 SNHLY and CDR2 FYNNEI. CDR3 region: CASSESDGGTQYF. The DNA of the CDR3 is TGTGCCAGCAGTGAATCTGACGGCGGGACCCAGTACTTC.

This chain uses TRBV28 with TRBJ2-4; the match to TRBD2 covers 12 bases. The end of the DNA fits TRBJ2-7 better, so the J call may be wrong. Germline-derived CDR1 and CDR2 are MDHEN and SYDVKM. The CDR3 length is 14 residues. CDR3 sequence reads: CASNRLAGAFEQYF. As DNA, the CDR3 is TGTGCCAGCAATAGACTAGCGGGAGCCTTCGAGCAGTACTTC.

The chain employs TRBV27 and TRBJ1-2; unclear D gene. The CDR3 extends over 13 amino acids. Trimming removed 5 bases at V and 4 bases at J, with 11 bases between. Germline CDR1 is MNHEY and CDR2 is SMNVEV (reference sequence). CDR3 in amino acids: CASSLREGYGYTF. DNA of the CDR3: TGTGCCAGCAGTCTCCGTGAGGGCTATGGCTACACCTTC.

There are a few counts of this clonotype. This chain connects TRBV29-1 to TRBJ2-1, with D possibly being TRBD2 (6 bases). Deletions cut 4 bases from V and 3 bases from J, with 10 bases between. This CDR3 spans 13 amino acids. CDR1 and CDR2 from the germline V gene are SQVTM and ANQGSEA. The CDR3 region has the DNA TGCAGCGTTGGGCCTAGCGACTACAATGAGCAGTTCTTC. Translated, it gives CSVGPSDYNEQFF.

This chain connects TRBV6-2 or TRBV6-3 to TRBJ2-3; D not resolved. The CDR3 extends over 15 amino acids. Germline assignment: CDR1 MNHEY and CDR2 SVGEGT. V shed 0 bases and J shed 4 bases, with 11 bases lying between them. The CDR3 protein is CASSYSKWSPDTQYF. The DNA of the CDR3 is TGTGCCAGCAGTTACTCGAAATGGTCCCCAGATACGCAGTATTTT.

V is TRBV20-1 and J is TRBJ1-2; D is uncertain. Germline CDR1 DFQATT, CDR2 SNEGSKA (reference sequence). The germline V and J ends were trimmed by 1 base and 1 base, with 7 bases remaining between them. The length of the CDR3 is 13 residues. The CDR3: CSARGSLNYGYTF. DNA for the CDR3: TGCAGTGCTAGAGGATCTCTTAACTATGGCTACACCTTC.

As concerns this clonotype: At one boundary the junction diverges from the germline segment, which might be a read error. The V call is TRBV6-5, the J call TRBJ2-1, with D possibly being TRBD2 (6 bases). This CDR3 contains 14 residues. Looked up from germline, CDR1 is MNHEY and CDR2 is SVGAGI. The CDR3 DNA is TGTGCCGGCAGTTCCGGAGGGGCGAGAAATGAGCAGTTCTTC. This encodes CAGSSGGARNEQFF.

The chain links TRBV27 to TRBJ1-1, with a tentative D call TRBD1 (6 bases). Germline loops: CDR1 MNHEY, CDR2 SMNVEV (reference sequence). The CDR3 spans 16 residues. The V and J ends lost 5 bases and 3 bases respectively, with 19 bases between them. For the CDR3, the DNA is TGTGCCAGCAGTCCCAGCCGGCCCGACAGGTACACTGAAGCTTTCTTT. As protein: CASSPSRPDRYTEAFF.

This clonotype was counted a few times. DNA for the CDR3: TGTGCCAGCAGCTACGGACTAGCGGGAGGGTACGAGCAGTACTTC. Its protein is CASSYGLAGGYEQYF. The genes are TRBV7-9 and TRBJ2-7; TRBD2 matches 15 bases. V lost 4 bases, J lost 4 bases, and 2 bases stayed unmatched. The CDR3 covers 15 residues. CDR1 and CDR2 from the germline V gene are SEHNR and FQNEAQ (reference sequence). Complete variable domain (other parts from reference TRBV7-9 and TRBJ2-7): DTGVSQNPRHKITKRGQNVTFRCDPISEHNRLYWYRQTLGQGPEFLTYFQNEAQLEKSRLLSDRFSAERPKGSFSTLEIQRTEQGDSAMYLCASSYGLAGGYEQYFGPGTRLTVT.

The chain links TRBV6-1 to TRBJ2-7, with 11 bases matching TRBD2. This CDR3 contains 17 residues. The ends lost 6 bases at V and 0 bases at J; junction bases unmatched: 10. CDR1 MNHNS and CDR2 SASEGT come from the germline V gene. The CDR3 DNA is TGTGCCAGCAGCCAGCCGGGACTAGCGGACGACTCCTACGAGCAGTACTTC. As protein: CASSQPGLADDSYEQYF.

This chain joins TRBV15 and TRBJ1-2; D is ambiguous. The V gene's germline CDR1 is LNHNV and CDR2 YYDKDF (reference sequence). This CDR3 region has 14 residues. V lost 1 base, J lost 4 bases, and 10 bases lay in between. This CDR3 is CATSRGREPYGYTF. The CDR3 DNA is TGTGCCACCAGCAGAGGGAGGGAACCCTATGGCTACACCTTC.

The rearrangement links TRBV7-9 to TRBJ2-7, with a tentative D call TRBD2 (5 bases). Trimming removed 5 bases from V and 0 bases from J, with 17 bases in between. CDR1 is SEHNR, CDR2 FQNEAQ, per germline (reference sequence). This CDR3 is built from 16 residues. The CDR3 loop is CASSGPGVRYSYEQYF. As DNA, the CDR3 is TGTGCCAGCAGCGGCCCCGGGGTCAGATACTCCTACGAGCAGTACTTC.

The chain is built from TRBV4-1 and TRBJ1-5, with D unclear. V was trimmed by 0 bases and J by 0 bases, leaving 6 bases between them. The CDR3 has 15 amino acids. The germline CDR1 and CDR2 sequences are MGHRA and YSYEKL. The CDR3 is CASSQEKGSNQPQHF. The CDR3 DNA reads TGCGCCAGCAGCCAAGAGAAAGGTAGCAATCAGCCCCAGCATTTT.